Listed here are 12 T cell receptor beta chains from one sample, sequenced in a study of blood T cell repertoires in COVID-19. Sequenced by immunoSEQ multiplex PCR; TCRdb stores in-frame clones only, minus some. This table has about 73,000 clones, about 73% appearing once. The specimen was peripheral blood. The receptors were gathered from a man in his fifties or sixties with acute or convalescent COVID-19.

This clone has just one count. V and J are TRBV24-1 and TRBJ2-1, with 9 bases that match TRBD2. Germline CDR1 and CDR2: KGHDR and SFDVKD. The CDR3 sequence is 16 residues long. The junction had 9 bases not matched to a gene; V was cut back by 4 bases and J by 6 bases. CDR3 nucleotide sequence: TGTGCCACCAGTGAGTTAGCGGGAGTAAGGAGCAATGAGCAGTTCTTC. This gives the protein CATSELAGVRSNEQFF.

The chain carries TRBV19 and TRBJ1-1; the D is unclear. With 8 bases removed from V and 1 base from J, the gap between germline ends came to 17 bases. CDR1 and CDR2 from the germline V gene are LNHDA and SQIVND (reference sequence). The CDR3 is 15 residues long. The CDR3 protein is CASVRRFSSNTEAFF. The CDR3 bases are TGTGCCAGTGTGAGGCGGTTTAGTTCGAACACTGAAGCTTTCTTT.

This sequence joins TRBV5-1 and TRBJ2-1; 11 bases agree with TRBD1. This CDR3 contains 14 residues. Germline assignment: CDR1 SGHRS and CDR2 YFSETQ. Trimming removed 3 bases from V and 5 bases from J; junction bases left unmatched: 1. Here the CDR3 DNA reads TGCGCCAGCAGCTGGACAGGGGGCAACAATGAGCAGTTCTTC. The encoded protein is CASSWTGGNNEQFF.

This clone was counted between two and nine times. The V and J genes are TRBV23-1 and TRBJ1-5; a weak D match, TRBD1 (6 bases). TRBV23-1 qualifies as an ORF whose function is uncertain. The CDR3 is made up of 15 amino acids. Trimming took off 8 bases at V and 7 bases at J, with 21 bases between the two ends. This chain's CDR3 is CASYFFGGARQPQHF. Here the CDR3 DNA reads TGCGCCAGCTACTTCTTTGGGGGGGCAAGGCAGCCCCAGCATTTT.

CDR3 DNA: TGCGCCAGCAGCCCTATCCCCGTGAACACTGAAGCTTTCTTT. Protein sequence: CASSPIPVNTEAFF. The V call is TRBV5-1, the J call TRBJ1-1; the D is unclear. The CDR3 spans 14 residues. V was shortened by 4 bases and J by 0 bases, with 10 bases between the two germline ends. Germline-derived CDR1 and CDR2 are SGHRS and YFSETQ.

This sequence joins TRBV2 and TRBJ2-3; 7 bases match TRBD2. The CDR3 contains 13 residues. Germline assignment: CDR1 SNHLY and CDR2 FYNNEI. V gave up 9 bases and J gave up 2 bases; unmatched junction bases: 5. CDR3 amino acids: CASARDYTDTQYF. The CDR3 bases are TGTGCCAGTGCGAGGGACTACACAGATACGCAGTATTTT.

The J gene is TRBJ2-2, the V gene TRBV13, with 13 nucleotides matching TRBD2. With 4 bases clipped from V and 2 bases from J, the junction kept 4 bases outside the gene matches. The germline gives CDR1 PRHDT, CDR2 FYEKMQ (reference sequence). This CDR3 contains 17 residues. The CDR3 loop is CASSSTSGGANTGELFF. The CDR3 DNA sequence: TGTGCCAGCAGCTCTACTAGCGGGGGGGCTAACACCGGGGAGCTGTTTTTT.

The V gene is TRBV6-5, the J gene TRBJ1-1; D not resolved. V was trimmed by 6 bases and J by 4 bases, leaving 12 bases between them. The CDR3 runs to 13 residues. Germline assignment: CDR1 MNHEY and CDR2 SVGAGI. The CDR3 DNA reads TGTGCCAGCAGGAGGGAGTATGTCACTGAAGCTTTCTTT. Amino acid sequence: CASRREYVTEAFF.

This clone was observed once. The chain uses TRBV9 and TRBJ2-1; tentative D call: TRBD1 (5 bases). The V end was cut by 3 bases, the J end by 8 bases, with 15 bases between. Germline V lookup: CDR1 SGDLS, CDR2 YYNGEE. The CDR3 has 14 amino acids. CDR3 in amino acids: CASSGQGFRDEQFF. DNA for the CDR3: TGTGCCAGCAGCGGGCAGGGCTTTCGCGATGAGCAGTTCTTC.

This chain connects TRBV12-3 or TRBV12-4 to TRBJ2-2; weak D call: TRBD2 (5 bases). The CDR3 runs 12 residues. V was trimmed by 6 bases and J by 6 bases, leaving 8 bases between them. CDR3 amino acids: CASRRAAGELFF. For the CDR3, the DNA is TGTGCCAGCAGGAGGGCAGCCGGGGAGCTGTTTTTT.

The chain joins TRBV2 to TRBJ2-7, with 13 bases lining up with TRBD2. The germline V gene encodes CDR1 SNHLY and CDR2 FYNNEI. Trimming took 6 bases from V and 7 from J; bases not matched to a gene: 6. The CDR3 contains 14 residues. CDR3 sequence: CASRKGLAGREQYF. DNA for the CDR3: TGTGCCAGCAGAAAGGGACTAGCGGGACGGGAGCAGTACTTC.

V usage is TRBV24-1 and J usage is TRBJ1-2, with 9 bases aligning to TRBD1. With V trimmed by 4 bases and J by 8 bases, 4 bases remained unmatched. This CDR3 has 13 residues. CDR1 KGHDR and CDR2 SFDVKD come from the germline V gene. The CDR3, as DNA: TGTGCCACCAGTGACTGGACAGGGGAAGGCTACACCTTC. It specifies CATSDWTGEGYTF.